The TCR beta chain described here comes from a study of OX40 agonist ivuxolimab in advanced cancers. Across the whole study: The study reported partial responses in three patients: one hepatocellular carcinoma, two cutaneous melanoma.

This CDR3 is built from 16 residues. The V and J ends lost 0 bases and 6 bases respectively, with 14 bases between them. CDR1 and CDR2 (germline): LNHNV, YYDKDF (reference sequence). Study results and caveats: Both blood CD4+ and CD8+ T cells showed clonal growth by week 6 at 0.1 to 3.0 mg/kg. Relative to CD4+ cells, CD8+ T cells on average had more expanded clones.

Method: immunoSEQ multiplex PCR; TCRdb's copy keeps in-frame clones and lacks some. The top ten clones hold roughly two fifths of a sample with fewer than 15,000 clones, around two thirds of them seen once. Concerning this clone: Its antigen remains unknown.

The cohort excluded patients with autoimmune disease history or systemic immunosuppression. This sequence joins TRBV15 and TRBJ2-2; D perhaps matches TRBD1 (5 bases). The sequenced sample was CD4+ or CD8+ T cells sorted from blood, obtained in a trial of the OX40 agonist ivuxolimab. The TCR was taken from an adult with an advanced solid tumor such as melanoma, head and neck, liver or kidney cancer. CDR3 in amino acids: CATSRDLAGKAGELFF. As DNA, the CDR3 is TGTGCCACCAGCAGAGATTTGGCAGGGAAGGCCGGGGAGCTGTTTTTT.